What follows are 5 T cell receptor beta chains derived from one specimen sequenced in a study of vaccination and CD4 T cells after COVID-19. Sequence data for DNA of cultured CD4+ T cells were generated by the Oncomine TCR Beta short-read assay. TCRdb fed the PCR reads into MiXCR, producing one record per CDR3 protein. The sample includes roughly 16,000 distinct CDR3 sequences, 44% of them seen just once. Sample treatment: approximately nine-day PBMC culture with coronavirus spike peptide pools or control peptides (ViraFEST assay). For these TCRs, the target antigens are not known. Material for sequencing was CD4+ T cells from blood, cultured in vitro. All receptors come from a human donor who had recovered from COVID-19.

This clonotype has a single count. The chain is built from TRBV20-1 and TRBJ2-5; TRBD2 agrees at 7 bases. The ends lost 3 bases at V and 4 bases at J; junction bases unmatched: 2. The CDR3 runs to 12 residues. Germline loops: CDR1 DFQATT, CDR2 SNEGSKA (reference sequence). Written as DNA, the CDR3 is TGCAGTGCTAGCCGACTAGCAGAGACCCAGTACTTC. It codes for CSASRLAETQYF.

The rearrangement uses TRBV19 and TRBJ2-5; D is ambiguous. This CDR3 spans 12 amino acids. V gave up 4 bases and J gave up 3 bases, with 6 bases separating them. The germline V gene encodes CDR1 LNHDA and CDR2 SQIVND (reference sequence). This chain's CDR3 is CASSTSKETQYF. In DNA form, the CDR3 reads TGTGCCAGTAGTACCTCAAAAGAGACCCAGTACTTC.

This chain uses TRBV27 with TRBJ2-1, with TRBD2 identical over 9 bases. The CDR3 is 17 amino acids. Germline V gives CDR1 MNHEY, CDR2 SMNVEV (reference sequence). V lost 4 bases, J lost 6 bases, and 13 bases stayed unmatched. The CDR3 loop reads CASSSPRLAENPNEQFF. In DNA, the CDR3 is TGTGCCAGCAGTTCTCCGAGACTAGCGGAGAACCCCAATGAGCAGTTCTTC.

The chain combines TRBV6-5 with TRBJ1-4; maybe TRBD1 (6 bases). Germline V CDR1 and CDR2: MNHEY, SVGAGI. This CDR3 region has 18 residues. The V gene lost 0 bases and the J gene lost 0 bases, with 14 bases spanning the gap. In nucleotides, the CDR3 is TGTGCCAGCAGTTACTCGATTAGGACAGCTGCAACTAATGAAAAACTGTTTTTT. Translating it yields CASSYSIRTAATNEKLFF.

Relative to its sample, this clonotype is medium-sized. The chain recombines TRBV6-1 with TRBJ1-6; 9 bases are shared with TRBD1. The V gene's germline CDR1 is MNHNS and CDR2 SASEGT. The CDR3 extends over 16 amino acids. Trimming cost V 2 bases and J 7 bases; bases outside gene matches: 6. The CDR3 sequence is CASSESIGQGNSPLHF. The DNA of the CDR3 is TGTGCCAGCAGTGAATCCATTGGACAGGGGAATTCACCCCTCCACTTT.